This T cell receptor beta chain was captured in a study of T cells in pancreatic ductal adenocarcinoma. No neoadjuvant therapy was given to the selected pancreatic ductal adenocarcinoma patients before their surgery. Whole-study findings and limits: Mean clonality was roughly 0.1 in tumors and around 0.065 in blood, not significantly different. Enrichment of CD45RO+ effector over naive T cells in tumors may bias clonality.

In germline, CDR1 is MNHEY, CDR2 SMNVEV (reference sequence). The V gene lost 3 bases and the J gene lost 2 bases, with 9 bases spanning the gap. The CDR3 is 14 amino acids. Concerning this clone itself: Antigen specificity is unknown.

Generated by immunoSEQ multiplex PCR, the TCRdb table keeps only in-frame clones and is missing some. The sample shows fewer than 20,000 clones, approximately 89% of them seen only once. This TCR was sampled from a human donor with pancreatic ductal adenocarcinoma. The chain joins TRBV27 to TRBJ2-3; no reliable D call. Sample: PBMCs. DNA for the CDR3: TGTGCCAGCAGTTTGCAGCAGCACACAGATACGCAGTATTTT. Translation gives CASSLQQHTDTQYF.